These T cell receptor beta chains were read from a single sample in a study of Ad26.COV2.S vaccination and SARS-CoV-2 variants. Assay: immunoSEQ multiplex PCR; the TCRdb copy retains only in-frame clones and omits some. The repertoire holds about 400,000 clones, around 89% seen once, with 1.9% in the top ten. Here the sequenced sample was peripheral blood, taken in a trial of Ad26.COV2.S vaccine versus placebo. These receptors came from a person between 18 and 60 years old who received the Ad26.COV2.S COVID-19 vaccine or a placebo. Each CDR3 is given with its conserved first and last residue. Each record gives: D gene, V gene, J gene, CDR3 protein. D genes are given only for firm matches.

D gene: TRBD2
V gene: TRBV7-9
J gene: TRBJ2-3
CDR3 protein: CASSLRPSGRSRTDTQYF

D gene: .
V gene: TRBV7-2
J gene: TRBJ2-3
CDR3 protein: CASSRLWDTQYF

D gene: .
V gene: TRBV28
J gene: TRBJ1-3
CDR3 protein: CASRQGGPLNTIYF

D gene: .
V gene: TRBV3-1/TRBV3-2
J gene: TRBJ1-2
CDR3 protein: CASSRGTFYGYTF

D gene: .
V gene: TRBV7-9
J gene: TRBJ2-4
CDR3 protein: CASSLEKNIQYF

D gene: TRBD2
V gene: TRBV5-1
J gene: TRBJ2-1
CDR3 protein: CASSLMPSGITYNEQFF

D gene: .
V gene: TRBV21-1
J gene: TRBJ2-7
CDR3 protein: CASSTPGLAAYEQYF

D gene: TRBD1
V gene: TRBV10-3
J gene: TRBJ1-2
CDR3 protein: CAVQGGVDGYTF

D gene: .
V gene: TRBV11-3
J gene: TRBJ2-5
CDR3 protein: CASSFEYGFQETQYF

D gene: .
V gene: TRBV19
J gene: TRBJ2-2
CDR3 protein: CASIRTPPNTGELFF

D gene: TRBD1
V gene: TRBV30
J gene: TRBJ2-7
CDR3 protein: CAWSGRTGVEEQYF

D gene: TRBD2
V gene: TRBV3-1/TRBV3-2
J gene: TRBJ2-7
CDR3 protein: CASSPGASGFEEQYF

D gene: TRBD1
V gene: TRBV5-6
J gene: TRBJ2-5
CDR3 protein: CASSGRQGAETQYF

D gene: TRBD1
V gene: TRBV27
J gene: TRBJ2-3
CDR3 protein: CASSFGTGGTDTQYF

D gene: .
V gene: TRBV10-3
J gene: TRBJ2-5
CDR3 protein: CAISESQETQYF

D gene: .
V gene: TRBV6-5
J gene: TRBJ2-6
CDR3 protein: CASDPRDAGANVLTF

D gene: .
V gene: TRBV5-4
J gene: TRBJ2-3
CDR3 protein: CASSQTPGIRDTQYF

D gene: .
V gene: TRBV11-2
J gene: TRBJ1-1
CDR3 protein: CASSLDSAGPNTEAFF

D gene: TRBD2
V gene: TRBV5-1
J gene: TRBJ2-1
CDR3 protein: CASSPVMASGSYEQFF

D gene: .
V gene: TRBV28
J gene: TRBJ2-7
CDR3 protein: CASSLGQTWEVYEQYF